Listed below are T cell receptor beta chains from one sample, sequenced in a study of regulatory T cells in long-lasting Graves disease. TCRdb independently ran MiXCR on the multiplex PCR reads; one entry per CDR3 protein. The sample yields around 430,000 distinct CDR3 sequences, approximately 23% seen once. The sample consisted of peripheral blood mononuclear cells (PBMCs), taken when the disease was refractory, from a patient treated with antithyroid drugs. These receptors originate from a female donor with Graves disease. The CDR3 runs from the conserved cysteine through the conserved F or W. Clone size is given for some rows only: seen once, a few or many times, or a class if the clone is expanded.

many	TRBV6-5	CASSYAAGGRDDYTF
-	TRBV7-9	CASSLEVSGGGYTF
-	TRBV20-1	CSAPTAGGKDTQYF
many	TRBV10-3	CAISEQGLSYGYTF
few	TRBV29-1	CSVATRMNTEAFF
many	TRBV3-1	CASSQGLAGSYEQYF
few	TRBV7-2	CASGERWYNEQFF
few	TRBV20-1	CSSGGSAFF
-	TRBV19	CASSILVTSGSGELFF
-	TRBV30	CAWTGPEGDTQYF
many	TRBV12-3/TRBV12-4	CASRRGGGNQPQHF
few	TRBV29-1	CSVGQAVSGANVLTF
-	TRBV10-3	CAIRPTGFGQPQHF
-	TRBV3-1	CASSQESAGQPQHF
many	TRBV28	CASSRRAEAFF
-	TRBV14	CASSQGYRPLGYEQYF
once	TRBV4-3	CASSQVGSGGVLEQYF
many	TRBV27	CASSFGTAPSEQYF
-	TRBV6-1	CASSLRTGGQYNEQFF
many	TRBV12-3/TRBV12-4	CASSLLMGGQVEAFF
-	TRBV13	CASSPRGVEEAYEQYF
many	TRBV7-2	CASSFWANTEAFF
-	TRBV13	CASSLARPPNEQFF
many	TRBV6-9	CASRFRDTLEQYF
-	TRBV30	CAWSPTIRPNTEAFF
few	TRBV20-1	CSARHDRADEAFF
many	TRBV28	CASSFPVGGSGNTIYF
-	TRBV29-1	CSVGTRLTDTQYF
many	TRBV20-1	CSARQGVNYGYTF
many	TRBV7-2	CASSLEAGANTEAFF
many	TRBV20-1	CSAIDLAGVVRETQYF
many	TRBV28	CASSQYDTEAFF
-	TRBV27	CASSSSGGDPDTQYF
-	TRBV7-3	CASSPEGLYNEQFF
-	TRBV7-2	CASSFNQGYEQYF
few	TRBV29-1	CSVGREVTGELFF
-	TRBV7-9	CASRRRQGNEKLFF
many	TRBV7-2	CASSPLRANEKLFF
-	TRBV9	CASSVAGGWETQYF
-	TRBV28	CASSCERGGWCEQFF